This T cell receptor (beta chain) was obtained from a study of T cell responses to AZD1222 COVID-19 vaccine. Broader study findings: In a largely white British group with more females than males, clonal diversity was possibly underestimated.

As to this clone: Its antigen is currently unknown.

Sequenced by immunoSEQ multiplex PCR; TCRdb stores in-frame clones only, minus some. The sample lists approximately 76,000 clones; 80% to 95% were seen once. V gave up 3 bases and J gave up 5 bases, with 10 bases separating them. Germline lookup yields CDR1 MNHEY and CDR2 SVGAGI. The CDR3 is made up of 14 amino acids. Sequenced material: peripheral blood, taken on day 0 of MenACWY control vaccination. The V call is TRBV6-5, the J call TRBJ1-4, with TRBD1 as a possible D gene (6 bases). This sequence originates from an adult in good health. The CDR3 is CASSYIGGNEKLFF. CDR3 in DNA: TGTGCCAGCAGTTATATAGGGGGAAATGAAAAACTGTTTTTT.